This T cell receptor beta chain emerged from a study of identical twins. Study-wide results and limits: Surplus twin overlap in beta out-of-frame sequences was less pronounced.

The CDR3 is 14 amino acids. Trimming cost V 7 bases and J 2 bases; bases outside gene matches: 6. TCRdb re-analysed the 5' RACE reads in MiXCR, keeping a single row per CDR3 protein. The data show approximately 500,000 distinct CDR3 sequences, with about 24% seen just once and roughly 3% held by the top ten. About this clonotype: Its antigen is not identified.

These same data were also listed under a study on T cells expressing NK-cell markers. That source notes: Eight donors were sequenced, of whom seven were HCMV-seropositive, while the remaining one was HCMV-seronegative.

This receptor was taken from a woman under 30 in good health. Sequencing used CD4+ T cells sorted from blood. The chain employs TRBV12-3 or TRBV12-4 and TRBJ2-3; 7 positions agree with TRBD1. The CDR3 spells CASIRTGFTDTQYF. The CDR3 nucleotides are TGTGCCAGCATCAGGACAGGATTCACAGATACGCAGTATTTT.